These 2 T cell receptor beta chains came from one sample sequenced in a study of CD8+CD57+ T cells in acquired aplastic anemia. According to the study, genomic DNA was the template for TCR beta VDJ and CDR3 profiling. MiXCR was run by TCRdb on the reads, yielding one entry per CDR3 protein. The sample yields 90,000 to 120,000 distinct CDR3 sequences, less than 65% seen once. The material sequenced was sorted CD4+, CD8+, or CD8+CD57+ T cells (not recorded which) from PBMCs. The receptors were gathered from a human donor in good health, serving as a control.

CDR3 in DNA: TGTGCCAGCAGCCCTAGCGGGACCTCCTACAATGAGCAGTTCTTC. Encoded protein: CASSPSGTSYNEQFF. The chain joins TRBV2 to TRBJ2-1, with 9 bases matching TRBD2. This CDR3 comprises 15 residues. Germline V CDR1 and CDR2: SNHLY, FYNNEI. V trimming: 6 bases; J trimming: 0 bases; junction bases outside the gene matches: 3.

The chain has TRBV15 and TRBJ1-6, with a weak D call TRBD1 (5 bases). There are 15 residues in the CDR3. Looked up from germline, CDR1 is LNHNV and CDR2 is YYDKDF (reference sequence). Trimming took 2 bases from V and 7 from J, leaving 12 bases between them. CDR3 sequence reads: CATSRLMGGNSPLHF. CDR3 DNA: TGTGCCACCAGCAGATTGATGGGGGGGAATTCACCCCTCCACTTT. The complete variable domain, with remaining parts taken from reference TRBV15 and TRBJ1-6, reads DAMVIQNPRYQVTQFGKPVTLSCSQTLNHNVMYWYQQKSSQAPKLLFHYYDKDFNNEADTPDNFQSRRPNTSFCFLDIRSPGLGDTAMYLCATSRLMGGNSPLHFGNGTRLTVT.